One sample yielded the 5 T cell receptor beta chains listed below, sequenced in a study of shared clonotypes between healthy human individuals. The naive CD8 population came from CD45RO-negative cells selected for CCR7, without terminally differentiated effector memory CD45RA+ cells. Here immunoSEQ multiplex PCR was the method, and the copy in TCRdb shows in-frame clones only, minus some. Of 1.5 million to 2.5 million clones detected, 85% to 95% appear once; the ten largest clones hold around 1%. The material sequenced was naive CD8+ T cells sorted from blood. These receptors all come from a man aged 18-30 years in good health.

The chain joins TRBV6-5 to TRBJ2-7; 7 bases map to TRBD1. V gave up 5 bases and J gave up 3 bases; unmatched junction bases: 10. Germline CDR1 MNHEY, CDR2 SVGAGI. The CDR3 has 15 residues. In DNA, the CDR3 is TGTGCCAGCAGTCCCTTGACAGGGCTGGTCTACGAGCAGTACTTC. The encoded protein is CASSPLTGLVYEQYF.

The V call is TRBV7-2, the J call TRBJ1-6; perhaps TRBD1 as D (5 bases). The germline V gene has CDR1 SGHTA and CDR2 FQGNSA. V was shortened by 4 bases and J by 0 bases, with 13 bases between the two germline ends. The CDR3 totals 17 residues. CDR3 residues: CASSSGPLSSYNSPLHF. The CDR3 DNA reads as TGTGCCAGCAGCTCGGGACCGTTGAGCTCCTATAATTCACCCCTCCACTTT.

CDR3 amino acids: CAISSAAGGEPDTQYF. CDR3 in DNA: TGTGCCATCAGTTCCGCTGCCGGGGGGGAACCAGATACGCAGTATTTT. V gene TRBV10-3 combines with J gene TRBJ2-3; 8 nucleotides agree with TRBD2. This CDR3 is 16 amino acids long. Germline V gene lookup returns CDR1 ENHRY and CDR2 SYGVKD. The J segment lost 4 bases and the V segment lost 5 bases, leaving 11 bases of the junction unmatched.

In DNA, the CDR3 is TGTGCCAGTAGTATTCCCGGACTAGCGGAGCTGAACACCGGGGAGCTGTTTTTT. It specifies CASSIPGLAELNTGELFF. The V and J genes are TRBV19 and TRBJ2-2, with 10 nucleotides matching TRBD2. CDR3 length equals 18 residues. The germline gives CDR1 LNHDA, CDR2 SQIVND (reference sequence). After removal of 3 bases from V and 1 base from J, the junction contained 8 bases not matched to a gene. The variable domain in full, with the rest retrieved from reference TRBV19 and TRBJ2-2, is DGGITQSPKYLFRKEGQNVTLSCEQNLNHDAMYWYRQDPGQGLRLIYYSQIVNDFQKGDIAEGYSVSREKKESFPLTVTSAQKNPTAFYLCASSIPGLAELNTGELFFGEGSRLTVL.

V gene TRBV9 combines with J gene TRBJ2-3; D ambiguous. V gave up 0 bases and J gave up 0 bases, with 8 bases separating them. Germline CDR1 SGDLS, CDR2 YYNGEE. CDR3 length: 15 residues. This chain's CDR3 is CASSVDPSSTDTQYF. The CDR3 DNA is TGTGCCAGCAGCGTAGATCCGAGTAGCACAGATACGCAGTATTTT.